This T cell receptor beta chain appears in the sequencing data of a study of cytomegalovirus exposure and HLA in healthy donors. Germline V gives CDR1 SNHLY, CDR2 FYNNEI. The CDR3 consists of 14 residues. The junction had 5 bases not matched to a gene; V was cut back by 7 bases and J by 0 bases. The method was immunoSEQ multiplex PCR; TCRdb's version includes in-frame clones alone and lacks a portion of them. The data hold about 150,000 clones, with about 88% observed a single time. Study-level results: Among TCR sequences, most were rare, though some public TCRs appeared in many donors. In the approximately 130 validation repertoires, a later analysis found that first-cohort TCR clusters tended to co-occur.

Only a few counts were recorded for this clone. Its antigen is as yet unknown. The donors were in the approximately 120-subject validation cohort, distinct from the roughly 720-subject first cohort. This TCR came from a man aged 18 to 35 in good health and CMV-seropositive. The V and J genes are TRBV2 and TRBJ1-1; TRBD1 agrees at 7 bases. Input material: PBMCs. CDR3 sequence reads: CASTRTGVNTEAFF. The CDR3 coding sequence is TGTGCCAGCACTCGGACAGGAGTGAACACTGAAGCTTTCTTT.